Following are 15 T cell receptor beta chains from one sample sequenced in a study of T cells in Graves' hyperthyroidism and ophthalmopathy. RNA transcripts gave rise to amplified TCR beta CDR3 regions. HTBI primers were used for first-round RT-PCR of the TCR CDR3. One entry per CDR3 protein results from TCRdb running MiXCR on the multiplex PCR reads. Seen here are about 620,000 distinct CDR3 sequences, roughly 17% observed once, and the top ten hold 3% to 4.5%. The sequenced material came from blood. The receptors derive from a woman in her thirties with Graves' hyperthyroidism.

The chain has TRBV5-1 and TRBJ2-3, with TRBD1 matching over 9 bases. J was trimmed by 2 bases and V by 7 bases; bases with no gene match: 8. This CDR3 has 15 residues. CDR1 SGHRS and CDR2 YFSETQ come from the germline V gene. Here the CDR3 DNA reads TGCGCCAGCGGGACAGGGTCCGGGGCCACAGATACGCAGTATTTT. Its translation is CASGTGSGATDTQYF.

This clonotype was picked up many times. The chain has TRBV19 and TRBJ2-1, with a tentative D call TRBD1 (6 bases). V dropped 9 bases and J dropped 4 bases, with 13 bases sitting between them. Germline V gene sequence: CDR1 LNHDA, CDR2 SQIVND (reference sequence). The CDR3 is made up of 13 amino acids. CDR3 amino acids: CASSITGYNEQFF. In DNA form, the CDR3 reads TGTGCCAGCAGCATAACAGGGTACAATGAGCAGTTCTTC.

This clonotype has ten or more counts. CDR3 sequence: CASRLAGESTGELFF. The DNA for the CDR3 is TGTGCCAGCAGGCTAGCGGGAGAAAGCACCGGGGAGCTGTTTTTT. The chain employs TRBV28 and TRBJ2-2; TRBD2 aligns across 10 bases. Germline CDR1 and CDR2: MDHEN and SYDVKM. The CDR3 totals 15 residues. J was trimmed by 4 bases and V by 6 bases; bases with no gene match: 5.

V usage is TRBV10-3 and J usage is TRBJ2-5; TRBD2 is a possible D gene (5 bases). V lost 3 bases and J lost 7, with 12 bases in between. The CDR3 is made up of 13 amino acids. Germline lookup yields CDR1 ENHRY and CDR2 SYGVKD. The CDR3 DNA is TGTGCCATCAGTGAACCGCCCCGGGGGACCCAGTACTTC. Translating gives CAISEPPRGTQYF.

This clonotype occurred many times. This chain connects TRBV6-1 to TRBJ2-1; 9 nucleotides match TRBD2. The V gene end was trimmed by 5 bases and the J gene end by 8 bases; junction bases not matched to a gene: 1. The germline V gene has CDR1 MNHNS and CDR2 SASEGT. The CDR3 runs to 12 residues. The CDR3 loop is CASSRTSDEQFF. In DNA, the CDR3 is TGTGCCAGCAGTCGGACTAGCGATGAGCAGTTCTTC.

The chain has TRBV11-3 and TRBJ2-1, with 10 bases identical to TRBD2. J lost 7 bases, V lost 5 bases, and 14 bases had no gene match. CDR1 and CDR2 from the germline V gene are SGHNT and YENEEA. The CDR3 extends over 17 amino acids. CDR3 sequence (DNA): TGTGCCAGCAGCCCCCGGGTAGCGGGAGGTAGTATAAATGAGCAGTTCTTC. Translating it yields CASSPRVAGGSINEQFF. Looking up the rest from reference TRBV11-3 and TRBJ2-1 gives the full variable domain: EAGVVQSPRYKIIEKKQPVAFWCNPISGHNTLYWYLQNLGQGPELLIRYENEEAVDDSQLPKDRFSAERLKGVDSTLKIQPAELGDSAVYLCASSPRVAGGSINEQFFGPGTRLTVL.

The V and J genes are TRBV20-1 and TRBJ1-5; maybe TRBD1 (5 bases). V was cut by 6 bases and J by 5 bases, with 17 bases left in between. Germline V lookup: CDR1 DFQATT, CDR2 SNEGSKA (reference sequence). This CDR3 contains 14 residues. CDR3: CSAREPTGYQPQHF. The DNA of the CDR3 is TGCAGTGCCAGGGAACCGACGGGGTATCAGCCCCAGCATTTT.

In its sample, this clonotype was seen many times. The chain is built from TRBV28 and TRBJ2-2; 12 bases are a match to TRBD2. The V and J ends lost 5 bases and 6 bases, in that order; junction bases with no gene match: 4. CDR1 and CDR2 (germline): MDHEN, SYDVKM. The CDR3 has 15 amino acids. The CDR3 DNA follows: TGTGCCAGCAGTCCCCGACTAGCGGGAGCCGGGGAGCTGTTTTTT. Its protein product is CASSPRLAGAGELFF.

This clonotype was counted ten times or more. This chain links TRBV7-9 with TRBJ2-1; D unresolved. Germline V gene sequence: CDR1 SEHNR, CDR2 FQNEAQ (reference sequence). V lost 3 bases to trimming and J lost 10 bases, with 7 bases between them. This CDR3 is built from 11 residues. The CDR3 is CASSFGLEQFF. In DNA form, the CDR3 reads TGTGCCAGCAGCTTTGGTCTAGAGCAGTTCTTC.

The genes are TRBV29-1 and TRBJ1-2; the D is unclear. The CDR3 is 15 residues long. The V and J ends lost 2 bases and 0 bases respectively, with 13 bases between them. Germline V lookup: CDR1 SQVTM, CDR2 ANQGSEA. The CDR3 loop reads CSVEQRHLTNYGYTF. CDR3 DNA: TGCAGCGTTGAACAGCGTCACCTAACTAACTATGGCTACACCTTC.

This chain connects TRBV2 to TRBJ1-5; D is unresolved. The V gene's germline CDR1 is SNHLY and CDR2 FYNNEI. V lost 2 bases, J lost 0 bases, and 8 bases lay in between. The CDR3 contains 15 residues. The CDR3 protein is CASSELPNSNQPQHF. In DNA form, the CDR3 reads TGTGCCAGCAGTGAACTACCGAATAGCAATCAGCCCCAGCATTTT.

The CDR3 bases are TGTGCCAGCAGCGCCCTCGTAGCGCGTAGCACAGATACGCAGTATTTT. Its protein is CASSALVARSTDTQYF. This sequence joins TRBV9 and TRBJ2-3; TRBD2 might be the D (5 bases). The V and J ends lost 3 bases and 0 bases respectively, with 14 bases between them. The germline V gene encodes CDR1 SGDLS and CDR2 YYNGEE. The CDR3 covers 16 residues.

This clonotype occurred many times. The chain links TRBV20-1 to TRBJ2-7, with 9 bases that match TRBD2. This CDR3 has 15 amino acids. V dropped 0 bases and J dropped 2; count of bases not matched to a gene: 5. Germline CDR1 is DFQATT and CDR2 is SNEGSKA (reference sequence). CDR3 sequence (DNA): TGCAGTGCTAGAGATCCGGTAGCGGGAGCCTACGAGCAGTACTTC. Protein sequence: CSARDPVAGAYEQYF.

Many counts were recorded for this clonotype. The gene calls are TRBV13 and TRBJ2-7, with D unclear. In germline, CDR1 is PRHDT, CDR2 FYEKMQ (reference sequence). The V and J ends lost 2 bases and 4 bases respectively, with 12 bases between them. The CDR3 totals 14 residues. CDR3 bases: TGTGCCAGCAGCTTATGGCAGAAAAGTTACGAGCAGTACTTC. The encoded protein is CASSLWQKSYEQYF.

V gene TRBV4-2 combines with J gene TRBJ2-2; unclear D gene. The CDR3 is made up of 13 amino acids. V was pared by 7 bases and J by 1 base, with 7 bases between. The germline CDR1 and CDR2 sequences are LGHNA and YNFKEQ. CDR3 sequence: CASNIGNTGELFF. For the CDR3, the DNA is TGTGCCAGCAACATTGGGAACACCGGGGAGCTGTTTTTT.